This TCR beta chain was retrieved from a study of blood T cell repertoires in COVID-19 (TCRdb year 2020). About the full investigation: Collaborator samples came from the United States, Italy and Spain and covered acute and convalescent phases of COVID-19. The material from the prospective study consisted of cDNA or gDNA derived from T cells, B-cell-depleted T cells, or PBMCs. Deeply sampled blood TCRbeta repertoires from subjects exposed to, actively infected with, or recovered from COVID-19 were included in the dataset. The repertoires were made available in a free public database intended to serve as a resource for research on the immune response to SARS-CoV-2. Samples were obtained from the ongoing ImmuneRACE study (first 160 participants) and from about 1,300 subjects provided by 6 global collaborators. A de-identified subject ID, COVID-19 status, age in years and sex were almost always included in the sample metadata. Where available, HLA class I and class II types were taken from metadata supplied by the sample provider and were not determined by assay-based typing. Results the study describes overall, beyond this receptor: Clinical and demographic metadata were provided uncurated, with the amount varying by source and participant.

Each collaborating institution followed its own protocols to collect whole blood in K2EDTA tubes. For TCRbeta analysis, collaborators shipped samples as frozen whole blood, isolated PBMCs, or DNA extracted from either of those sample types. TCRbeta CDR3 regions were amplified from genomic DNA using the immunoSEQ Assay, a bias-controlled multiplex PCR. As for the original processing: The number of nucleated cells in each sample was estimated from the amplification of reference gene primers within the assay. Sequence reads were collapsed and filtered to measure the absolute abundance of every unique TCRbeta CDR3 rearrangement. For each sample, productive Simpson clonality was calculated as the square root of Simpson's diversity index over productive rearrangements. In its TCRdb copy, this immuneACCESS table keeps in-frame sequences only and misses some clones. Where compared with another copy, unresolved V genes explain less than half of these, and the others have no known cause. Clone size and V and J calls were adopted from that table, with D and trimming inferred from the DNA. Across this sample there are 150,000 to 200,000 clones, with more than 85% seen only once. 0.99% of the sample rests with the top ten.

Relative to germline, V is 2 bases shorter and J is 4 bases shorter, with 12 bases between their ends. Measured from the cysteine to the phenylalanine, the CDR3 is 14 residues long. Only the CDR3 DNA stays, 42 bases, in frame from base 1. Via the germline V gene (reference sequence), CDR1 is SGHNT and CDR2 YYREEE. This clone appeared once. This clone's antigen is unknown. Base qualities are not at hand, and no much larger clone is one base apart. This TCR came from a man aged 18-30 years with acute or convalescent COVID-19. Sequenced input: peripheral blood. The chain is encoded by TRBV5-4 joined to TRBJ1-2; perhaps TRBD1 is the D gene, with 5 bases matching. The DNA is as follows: TGTGCCAGCAGCTTCTGGGGCGCAGGCTATGGCTACACCTTC. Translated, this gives CASSFWGAGYGYTF.